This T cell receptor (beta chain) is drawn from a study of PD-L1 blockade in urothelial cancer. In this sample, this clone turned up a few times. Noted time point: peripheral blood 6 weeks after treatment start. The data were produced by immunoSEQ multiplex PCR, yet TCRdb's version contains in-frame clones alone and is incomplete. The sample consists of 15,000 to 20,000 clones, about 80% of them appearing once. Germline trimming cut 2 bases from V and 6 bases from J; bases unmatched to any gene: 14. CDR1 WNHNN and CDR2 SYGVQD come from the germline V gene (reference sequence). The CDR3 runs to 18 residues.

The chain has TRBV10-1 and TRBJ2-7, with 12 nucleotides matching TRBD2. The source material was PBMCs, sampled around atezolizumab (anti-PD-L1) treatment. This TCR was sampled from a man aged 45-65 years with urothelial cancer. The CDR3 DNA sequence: TGCGCCAGCAGTGAGATGGGACTAGCGGGCCTCAACGGTGGCGAGCAGTACTTC. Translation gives CASSEMGLAGLNGGEQYF.